These 29 T cell receptor beta chains were all obtained from the same sample, sequenced in a study of shared clonotypes between healthy human individuals (dated by TCRdb to about 2020). Receptor amplification or capture employed the immunoSEQ multiplex PCR assay. This immuneACCESS table, as held by TCRdb, lists in-frame sequences with V and J called but not all clones. Of the missing ones, under half trace to an unresolved V gene in checked studies; the others have no known cause. In this sample the table shows 950,000 to 1,300,000 clones, roughly 70% of which occur a single time. About 1.5% of the sample comes from the top ten. The sequenced sample consisted of memory CD4+ T cells sorted from blood. The cell subset or site label for this specimen denotes: CD45RA-negative fraction. These receptor sequences come from a man between 18 and 29 years old in good health.

This clone was seen at least ten times. This chain uses TRBV11-2 with TRBJ2-5; D may match TRBD1 or TRBD2 (6 bases each). Trimming shortened V by 1 base and J by 0 bases, and 9 bases separated the two germline ends. This CDR3 spans 15 amino acids. Germline V lookup: CDR1 SGHAT, CDR2 FQNNGV. In DNA, the CDR3 is TGTGCCAGCAGCTTAGGCGGGACACACCAAGAGACCCAGTACTTC. Amino acid sequence: CASSLGGTHQETQYF. The variable domain in full, with the rest retrieved from reference TRBV11-2 and TRBJ2-5, is EAGVAQSPRYKIIEKRQSVAFWCNPISGHATLYWYQQILGQGPKLLIQFQNNGVVDDSQLPKDRFSAERLKGVDSTLKIQPAKLEDSAVYLCASSLGGTHQETQYFGPGTRLLVL.

CDR3 protein: CASSPQIGSGSGANVLTF. The CDR3 DNA follows: TGTGCCAGCTCACCGCAAATCGGTTCTGGGTCTGGGGCCAACGTCCTGACTTTC. The chain links TRBV18 to TRBJ2-6; D unclear. This CDR3 contains 18 residues. Deletions cut 3 bases from V and 1 base from J, with 16 bases between. Germline lookup yields CDR1 KGHSH and CDR2 LQKENI.

The V call is TRBV2, the J call TRBJ2-3; no clear D gene. This CDR3 is built from 14 residues. Per the germline V gene, CDR1 is SNHLY and CDR2 is FYNNEI. V was cut by 8 bases and J by 1 base, with 13 bases left in between. CDR3 nucleotides: TGTGCCAGCCAGCTCATAGGTGGCACAGATACGCAGTATTTT. Translation gives CASQLIGGTDTQYF.

The chain combines TRBV2 with TRBJ2-1, with 9 bases matching TRBD2. V was pared by 7 bases and J by 8 bases, with 12 bases of the junction left unmatched. The CDR3 has 15 amino acids. Per germline, CDR1 SNHLY and CDR2 FYNNEI. CDR3 DNA sequence: TGTGCCAGCAAGGAGGGTAGCGGGAGTACGTATGAGCAGTTCTTC. It specifies CASKEGSGSTYEQFF.

V is TRBV7-6 and J is TRBJ2-5; 8 bases align to TRBD1. The germline V gene has CDR1 SGHVS and CDR2 FNYEAQ. The V gene end was trimmed by 6 bases and the J gene end by 1 base; junction bases not matched to a gene: 4. The CDR3 consists of 14 residues. CDR3 DNA sequence: TGTGCCAGCAGAACCGGACAGGGCCAAGAGACCCAGTACTTC. The encoded protein is CASRTGQGQETQYF.

The chain couples TRBV21-1 to TRBJ2-7; the table's D call, TRBD2, was not checked against the DNA. TRBV21-1 is shown as a pseudogene. This CDR3 contains 15 residues. The CDR3 sequence: CASSKGPGMVYEQYF. The CDR3, as DNA: TGTGCCAGCAGCAAAGGTCCGGGGATGGTATACGAGCAGTACTTC.

This chain joins TRBV6-5 and TRBJ1-2; D may be TRBD1 (5 bases). Trimming left V 8 bases short and J 7 bases short, with 20 bases between. Germline V gene sequence: CDR1 MNHEY, CDR2 SVGAGI. There are 14 residues in the CDR3. CDR3 sequence: CASSLQGNLGGYTF. CDR3 bases: TGTGCCAGCTCACTTCAGGGCAATCTGGGTGGCTACACCTTC.

This clone was seen only once. The rearrangement links TRBV6-5 to TRBJ2-1; D may be TRBD1 (6 bases). The length of the CDR3 is 13 residues. CDR1 is MNHEY and CDR2 is SVGAGI in the germline V gene. V lost 7 bases and J 2 bases, leaving 9 bases between the germline ends. This CDR3 reads CASTRGTYNEQFF. Written as DNA, the CDR3 is TGTGCCAGCACGAGGGGGACCTACAATGAGCAGTTCTTC.

The CDR3 sequence is CASSQESATDTQYF. DNA of the CDR3: TGCGCCAGCAGCCAAGAAAGCGCGACAGATACGCAGTATTTT. The chain employs TRBV4-3 and TRBJ2-3; D is ambiguous. This CDR3 is 14 amino acids long. Looked up from germline, CDR1 is LGHNA and CDR2 is YSLEER. The V and J ends lost 0 bases and 3 bases respectively, with 7 bases between them.

The V call is TRBV4-1, the J call TRBJ2-1; the D gene is possibly TRBD2 (6 bases). Germline V gives CDR1 MGHRA, CDR2 YSYEKL. The V gene lost 4 bases and the J gene lost 1 base, with 11 bases spanning the gap. The CDR3 totals 15 residues. The CDR3 nucleotides read TGCGCCAGCAGCCCTAGCGTCCAGTCCTACAATGAGCAGTTCTTC. This encodes CASSPSVQSYNEQFF.

Here the CDR3 reads CASSSYRGYWDEQYF. The DNA of the CDR3 is TGTGCCAGCAGCTCATACAGGGGATATTGGGACGAGCAGTACTTC. The genes are TRBV7-2 and TRBJ2-7; the match to TRBD1 covers 7 bases. V lost 4 bases and J lost 5; bases outside the gene matches: 11. Looked up from germline, CDR1 is SGHTA and CDR2 is FQGNSA. The CDR3 runs 15 residues.

This clone was picked up a small number of times. This chain's CDR3 is CASSPQGASGRRNEQFF. The CDR3 bases are TGCGCCAGCAGCCCCCAGGGGGCTAGCGGGAGGAGGAATGAGCAGTTCTTC. The chain carries TRBV4-1 and TRBJ2-1, with 11 bases aligning to TRBD2. J gave up 7 bases and V 4 bases, and 12 bases lay outside the gene matches. Germline values: CDR1 MGHRA, CDR2 YSYEKL. The CDR3 contains 17 residues.

The chain carries TRBV5-1 and TRBJ1-2, with 9 bases matching TRBD1. Germline trimming cut 4 bases from V and 2 bases from J; bases unmatched to any gene: 6. Germline assignment: CDR1 SGHRS and CDR2 YFSETQ. The CDR3 is made up of 15 amino acids. CDR3 nucleotide sequence: TGCGCCAGCAGCCCCTCCGGGACAGGGAACTATGGCTACACCTTC. This gives the protein CASSPSGTGNYGYTF.

This chain joins TRBV29-1 and TRBJ2-1, with 10 bases lining up with TRBD2. The germline V gene has CDR1 SQVTM and CDR2 ANQGSEA. The CDR3 covers 16 residues. V shed 2 bases and J 7 bases; nucleotides not matched to a gene: 11. The CDR3 reads CSVEFLAGARKNEQFF. CDR3 DNA sequence: TGCAGCGTTGAATTCCTAGCGGGGGCCCGTAAAAATGAGCAGTTCTTC.

J is TRBJ2-1 and V is TRBV7-8, with D unresolved. Germline lookup yields CDR1 SGHVS and CDR2 FQNEAQ. With 0 bases removed from V and 3 bases from J, the gap between germline ends came to 9 bases. The CDR3 runs to 15 residues. The CDR3 is CASSLAENIYNEQFF. The CDR3, as DNA: TGTGCCAGCAGCTTAGCTGAGAATATCTACAATGAGCAGTTCTTC.

The chain combines TRBV7-9 with TRBJ1-2; TRBD1 agrees at 7 bases. CDR3 length: 13 amino acids. Germline V gives CDR1 SEHNR, CDR2 FQNEAQ (reference sequence). Unmatched junction bases numbered 6, after V lost 4 bases and J lost 7 bases. The chain's CDR3 is CASSSSDRVGYTF. The CDR3 nucleotides read TGTGCCAGCAGCTCATCTGACAGGGTTGGCTACACCTTC. Looking up the rest from reference TRBV7-9 and TRBJ1-2 gives the full variable domain: DTGVSQNPRHKITKRGQNVTFRCDPISEHNRLYWYRQTLGQGPEFLTYFQNEAQLEKSRLLSDRFSAERPKGSFSTLEIQRTEQGDSAMYLCASSSSDRVGYTFGSGTRLTVV.

V gene TRBV5-4 combines with J gene TRBJ2-3; D is unclear. V dropped 4 bases and J dropped 3 bases, with 15 bases sitting between them. The CDR3 is 15 amino acids. Per the germline V gene, CDR1 is SGHNT and CDR2 is YYREEE (reference sequence). The CDR3 here is CASSLVNRRTDTQYF. CDR3 bases: TGTGCCAGCAGCCTCGTAAACCGGAGAACAGATACGCAGTATTTT.

The rearrangement links TRBV30 to TRBJ2-3; D could derive from TRBD1 or TRBD2 (5 bases each). Between the trimmed V and J ends, which lost 0 bases and 1 base, there was a span of 17 bases. Germline V lookup: CDR1 GTSNPN, CDR2 SVGIG (reference sequence). The CDR3 is 17 residues long. The CDR3 DNA follows: TGTGCCTGGAGTGTACTAGTAGGGGCCGAGGGCACAGATACGCAGTATTTT. Protein product: CAWSVLVGAEGTDTQYF.

The gene calls are TRBV4-3 and TRBJ2-6, with D perhaps TRBD1 (5 bases). CDR1 and CDR2 (germline): LGHNA, YSLEER. The CDR3 has 15 amino acids. V was shortened by 4 bases and J by 1 base, with 8 bases between the two germline ends. The CDR3 coding sequence is TGCGCCAGCAGCCTTTCAGGGTCTGGGGCCAACGTCCTGACTTTC. Translating it yields CASSLSGSGANVLTF.

On this clone: A single base separates this from a much larger clone, so it may be a read error. The CDR3 sequence is CAWSVNQSPLHF. CDR3 sequence (DNA): TGTGCCTGGAGTGTAAATCAATCACCCCTCCACTTT. The chain joins TRBV30 to TRBJ1-6; no reliable D call. V shed 0 bases and J shed 10 bases, with 7 bases lying between them. CDR1 is GTSNPN and CDR2 is SVGIG in the germline V gene (reference sequence). This CDR3 is built from 12 residues.

This sequence joins TRBV5-1 and TRBJ1-6, with no clear D. Germline CDR1 and CDR2: SGHRS and YFSETQ. V was clipped by 4 bases and J by 6 bases, with 14 bases between them. The CDR3 sequence is 15 residues long. The CDR3 loop reads CASSPEQLLNSPLHF. The DNA of the CDR3 is TGCGCCAGCAGCCCGGAACAGCTACTTAATTCACCCCTCCACTTT. The variable domain in full, completed from reference TRBV5-1 and TRBJ1-6, reads KAGVTQTPRYLIKTRGQQVTLSCSPISGHRSVSWYQQTPGQGLQFLFEYFSETQRNKGNFPGRFSGRQFSNSRSEMNVSTLELGDSALYLCASSPEQLLNSPLHFGNGTRLTVT.

This clone appeared a few times. This chain joins TRBV7-2 and TRBJ2-7; the D is unclear. Germline CDR1 SGHTA, CDR2 FQGNSA. This CDR3 region has 13 residues. Between the trimmed V and J ends, which lost 5 bases and 3 bases, there was a span of 11 bases. CDR3: CASSVSMNYEQYF. CDR3 in DNA: TGTGCCAGCAGCGTCTCTATGAACTACGAGCAGTACTTC. Complete variable domain (other parts from reference TRBV7-2 and TRBJ2-7): GAGVSQSPSNKVTEKGKDVELRCDPISGHTALYWYRQSLGQGLEFLIYFQGNSAPDKSGLPSDRFSAERTGGSVSTLTIQRTQQEDSAVYLCASSVSMNYEQYFGPGTRLTVT.

The CDR3 spells CASSVEPGGYSEKLFF. Written as DNA, the CDR3 is TGTGCCAGCAGCGTAGAGCCAGGGGGCTATAGTGAAAAACTGTTTTTT. The rearrangement links TRBV9 to TRBJ1-4, with TRBD1 identical over 8 bases. The CDR3 length is 16 residues. V lost 0 bases, J lost 7 bases, and 8 bases stayed unmatched. CDR1 SGDLS and CDR2 YYNGEE come from the germline V gene.

This clone was seen at least ten times. This rearrangement joins TRBV6-1 to TRBJ1-4; D is unclear. This CDR3 comprises 12 residues. Per germline, CDR1 MNHNS and CDR2 SASEGT. Trimming shortened V by 5 bases and J by 8 bases, and 9 bases separated the two germline ends. In nucleotides, the CDR3 is TGTGCCAGCAGTCTGATGGGGGAAAAACTGTTTTTT. Its protein product is CASSLMGEKLFF.

The rearrangement uses TRBV19 and TRBJ2-7; no firm D call. V shed 6 bases and J shed 3 bases, with 12 bases lying between them. The CDR3 is made up of 13 amino acids. The V gene's germline CDR1 is LNHDA and CDR2 SQIVND (reference sequence). Here the CDR3 DNA reads TGTGCCAGTAGGCGCGGACCCGACTACGAGCAGTACTTC. Protein sequence: CASRRGPDYEQYF.

The rearrangement links TRBV25-1 to TRBJ1-2, with 7 bases matching TRBD1. The V segment lost 4 bases and the J segment 8 bases; nucleotides outside the gene matches: 10. Germline V gene lookup returns CDR1 MGHDK and CDR2 SYGVNS. CDR3 length: 14 residues. The DNA of the CDR3 is TGTGCCAGCAGTGGTTATGGACAGGCTGGCGGCTACACCTTC. Translating gives CASSGYGQAGGYTF.

This CDR3 reads CASSEGNEQFF. The DNA for the CDR3 is TGCGCCAGCAGTGAGGGGAATGAGCAGTTCTTC. The chain is built from TRBV10-1 and TRBJ2-1; D is ambiguous. Per the germline V gene, CDR1 is WNHNN and CDR2 is SYGVQD (reference sequence). The CDR3 totals 11 residues. With 2 bases removed from V and 7 bases from J, the gap between germline ends came to 3 bases.

This clone was counted once. The V call is TRBV28, the J call TRBJ1-3, with D possibly being TRBD1 (6 bases). Looked up from germline, CDR1 is MDHEN and CDR2 is SYDVKM. Trimming left V 6 bases short and J 6 bases short, with 24 bases between. CDR3 size: 17 residues. CDR3 in DNA: TGTGCCAGCAGCTCAATCGGACAGACTCCCAGACAAAACACCATATATTTT. Encoded protein: CASSSIGQTPRQNTIYF.

This clone was detected a few times. The rearrangement joins TRBV5-4 to TRBJ2-7; 8 bases are a match to TRBD1. The CDR3 has 15 residues. Trimming cost V 4 bases and J 4 bases; bases outside gene matches: 10. Per germline, CDR1 SGHNT and CDR2 YYREEE (reference sequence). The CDR3 is CASSRNGQGVYEQYF. CDR3 DNA sequence: TGTGCCAGCAGCCGTAACGGACAGGGAGTGTACGAGCAGTACTTC.